This T cell receptor beta chain is drawn from a study of OX40 agonist ivuxolimab in advanced cancers. The overall study: Earlier treatment with anti-PD-1, anti-PD-L1 or anti-CTLA-4 was permitted, and about 40% had received some.

V dropped 4 bases and J dropped 7 bases, with 17 bases sitting between them. The CDR3 has 15 amino acids. CDR1 LNHDA and CDR2 SQIVND come from the germline V gene (reference sequence). The table came from immunoSEQ multiplex PCR; TCRdb's copy has only in-frame clones and leaves some out. Of roughly 80,000 clones listed, approximately 90% were seen once; the top ten hold 0.69%. The clonotype was recovered from an adult with an advanced solid tumor such as melanoma, head and neck, liver or kidney cancer. The V and J genes are TRBV19 and TRBJ2-1; tentatively, D is TRBD2 (5 bases). The specimen was CD4+ or CD8+ T cells sorted from blood, collected in a trial of the OX40 agonist ivuxolimab. The CDR3 DNA sequence: TGTGCCAGTAGTACTCGGGGATCCCGTTTGAATGAGCAGTTCTTC. Translated, it gives CASSTRGSRLNEQFF.